The clone carrying this T cell receptor beta chain appeared a few times. Its cognate antigen is unknown. The sample originates from a study of CD8+CD57+ T cells in acquired aplastic anemia. At the level of the study: Sorted CD4+ plus CD8+ cells gave DNA averaging around 3 ug. Study outcomes and limitations: Patients and healthy controls showed no significant CD8+ Simpson's diversity difference. Roughly 28 was the count of CD8+ CDR3 sequences that patients shared with controls.

CDR3 length: 16 residues. The germline V gene has CDR1 SGHAT and CDR2 FQNNGV. V lost 1 base, J lost 6 bases, and 16 bases lay in between. For CDR3 and TCR beta VDJ profiling, genomic DNA was the template used. MiXCR, run by TCRdb on the reads, gives a single entry per CDR3 protein. The data contain around 150,000 distinct CDR3 sequences, around 45% of them singletons. The rearrangement links TRBV11-2 to TRBJ2-1; weak D call: TRBD1 (6 bases). The TCR comes from a human donor in good health. What was sequenced was sorted CD4+, CD8+, or CD8+CD57+ T cells (not recorded which) from PBMCs. Here the CDR3 DNA reads TGTGCCAGCAGCTTAGGGGTGGGGGCCGGGTCCAATGAGCAGTTCTTC. It translates to CASSLGVGAGSNEQFF. The full variable domain, with the rest looked up from reference TRBV11-2 and TRBJ2-1, is EAGVAQSPRYKIIEKRQSVAFWCNPISGHATLYWYQQILGQGPKLLIQFQNNGVVDDSQLPKDRFSAERLKGVDSTLKIQPAKLEDSAVYLCASSLGVGAGSNEQFFGPGTRLTVL.